This T cell receptor beta chain was recorded in a study of spatial heterogeneity in lung cancer (dated by TCRdb to 2018 to 2020). As for the study more broadly: The donors were 65 to 85 patients from the lung TRACERx cohort who had early-stage, untreated non-small cell lung cancer. Beta-chain transcripts were consistently detected in greater numbers than alpha-chain transcripts, which likely reflected higher beta-chain transcript abundance. TCR alpha and beta repertoires were quantitatively compared across multiple tumor regions, matched nontumor lung and blood in non-small cell lung cancer. Follow-up PBMC samples were sequenced whenever the samples were available, and the median time to follow-up was approximately 24 months after resection. In the raw uncorrected reads, each unique combination of TCR and UMI appeared on average more than ten times. At surgery, 220 tumor regions, 63 to 70 matched nontumor lung samples and 50 to 60 PBMC samples were TCR-sequenced for both alpha and beta chains. Nonsynonymous mutation counts, determined by whole-exome sequencing of tumor tissue, were related to TCR repertoire features.

Here is what the overall study found, with its caveats: Ubiquitous expanded tumor TCRs were detected in blood more often at tumor resection than at routine follow-up. Additional single-cell paired TCR alpha and beta sequencing was considered necessary to confirm, at a functional level, the hypothesis that regional TCRs recognize regional mutations. Only approximately 13 patients were included in comparisons of baseline and follow-up blood repertoires.

The sample's time point label, decoded: blood at routine non-recurrence follow-up after resection. For TCR sequencing, whole RNA was extracted from tumor and nontumor lung tissue, or from cryopreserved PBMC samples, and no cell sorting was done. A patient was chosen for TCR sequencing only when enough RNA was available from at least two tumor regions. This clonotype was seen ten or more times. What antigen it recognizes has not been identified. The sample holds no much larger clone one base away, and base qualities are not on file. Inclusive of the bounding cysteine and phenylalanine, the CDR3 is 14 residues long. Only CDR3 DNA remains: 42 bases, in frame from the first base. The germline V gene (reference sequence) provides CDR1 DFQATT and CDR2 SNEGSKA. V drops 2 bases and J drops 2 bases, leaving 12 bases in between. The library was built by means of 5' RACE. TCRdb shows the sequencer as NextSeq 500. In the TCR library protocol, a unique molecular identifier was attached to each TCR cDNA molecule so that PCR and sequencing errors could be corrected. The study's processing was this. Decombinator tools were used for TCR identification, UMI-based error correction and CDR3 extraction. Expanded TCRs were defined as those above a frequency of 2 per 1,000, corresponding to the top 1% of the tumor frequency distribution. Each repertoire was subsampled 100 times to 5,000 TCRs, after which Renyi diversity was computed with the R vegan package. CDR3 similarity networks were built from amino acid triplet string-kernel similarity, connecting CDR3s with pairwise similarity above 0.82. TCRdb reworked the public reads: Q25 trimming with fastp, MiXCR clone assembly, productive beta chains retained. Identical CDR3 protein sequences are pooled into one entry, listed with their most common genes and DNA. The V and J calls were not made by the authors but by TCRdb's processing. The sample table contains tens of thousands of distinct CDR3 sequences; only one count was recorded for roughly 6% of them. Approximately 20% of the sample rests with the top ten.

This sequence originates from a male donor with early-stage non-small cell lung cancer. The chain was built from TRBV20-1 and TRBJ2-5; perhaps TRBD2 is the D gene, with 5 bases matching. Sequencing was performed on PBMCs, taken at follow-up. The DNA reads TGCAGTGCTAGACCCTCGACTACACAAGAGACCCAGTACTTC. This gives the protein CSARPSTTQETQYF.